The 12 T cell receptor beta chains presented below share a single source sample, sequenced in a study of T cell changes during pregnancy in multiple sclerosis. TCRdb's copy holds only in-frame clones and misses some; the assay was immunoSEQ multiplex PCR. The sample comprises about 93,000 clones, about 92% of which are singletons, and just over 2% rests with the top ten. The sequencing here drew on peripheral blood, taken after pregnancy. These receptors were taken from a female donor with multiple sclerosis, enrolled in a pregnancy study.

The genes are TRBV29-1 and TRBJ2-3, with TRBD1 as a possible D gene (6 bases). The V gene lost 7 bases and the J gene lost 4 bases, with 21 bases spanning the gap. Germline lookup yields CDR1 SQVTM and CDR2 ANQGSEA. CDR3 length: 15 residues. The CDR3 loop reads CSAHRERDSADTQYF. Written as DNA, the CDR3 is TGCAGCGCACACAGGGAAAGGGATTCGGCAGATACGCAGTATTTT.

This clone appeared once. The J gene is TRBJ2-1, the V gene TRBV4-3; a weak D match, TRBD2 (5 bases). This CDR3 is built from 15 residues. Germline V gives CDR1 LGHNA, CDR2 YSLEER. The V end was cut by 0 bases, the J end by 5 bases, with 11 bases between. The CDR3 loop is CASSQEWSGNNEQFF. The CDR3 DNA is TGCGCCAGCAGCCAAGAATGGTCGGGGAACAATGAGCAGTTCTTC.

The chain recombines TRBV27 with TRBJ2-1, with a possible D match to TRBD2 (5 bases). This CDR3 comprises 15 residues. The V end was cut by 4 bases, the J end by 2 bases, with 12 bases between. CDR1 MNHEY and CDR2 SMNVEV come from the germline V gene (reference sequence). CDR3 DNA: TGTGCCAGCAGTTGGACTGCCCGTACCTACAATGAGCAGTTCTTC. Amino acid sequence: CASSWTARTYNEQFF.

The chain combines TRBV4-3 with TRBJ2-7; 9 bases line up with TRBD1. This CDR3 region has 15 residues. Germline CDR1 reads LGHNA; CDR2 reads YSLEER. Unmatched junction bases numbered 5, after V lost 1 base and J lost 4 bases. Here the CDR3 DNA reads TGCGCCAGCAGCCAAGTAACAGGGGGCCGATACGAGCAGTACTTC. This codes for CASSQVTGGRYEQYF.

The CDR3 is CASSQGGYEAFF. Here the CDR3 DNA reads TGCGCCAGCAGCCAAGGAGGGTATGAAGCTTTCTTT. The chain carries TRBV4-1 and TRBJ1-1; D uncertain. Trimming pared 1 base from V and 7 bases from J, leaving 7 bases between. The length of the CDR3 is 12 residues. Germline V gene lookup returns CDR1 MGHRA and CDR2 YSYEKL.

The rearrangement joins TRBV27 to TRBJ1-3; the D gene is possibly TRBD1 (5 bases). CDR1 is MNHEY and CDR2 is SMNVEV in the germline V gene (reference sequence). V lost 6 bases to trimming and J lost 7 bases, with 16 bases between them. The CDR3 is 14 residues long. The CDR3 is CASRSNSYRNTIYF. The CDR3 DNA is TGTGCCAGCAGGTCGAACAGTTACAGGAACACCATATATTTT.

This chain connects TRBV30 to TRBJ2-6, with TRBD2 as a possible D gene (6 bases). The CDR3 contains 15 residues. V lost 2 bases and J 4 bases, leaving 12 bases between the germline ends. Germline CDR1 is GTSNPN and CDR2 is SVGIG (reference sequence). The CDR3 here is CAWSKAAGGANVLTF. The CDR3 nucleotides read TGTGCCTGGAGTAAAGCGGCGGGGGGGGCCAACGTCCTGACTTTC.

The chain has TRBV6-1 and TRBJ2-5; 10 bases map to TRBD1. The CDR3 extends over 15 amino acids. Germline assignment: CDR1 MNHNS and CDR2 SASEGT. V dropped 1 base and J dropped 4; count of bases not matched to a gene: 3. The CDR3 reads CASSEETGGGETQYF. CDR3 DNA sequence: TGTGCCAGCAGTGAAGAGACAGGGGGCGGAGAGACCCAGTACTTC.

This chain joins TRBV6-5 and TRBJ1-1; D unresolved. The CDR3 contains 12 residues. V was trimmed by 7 bases and J by 6 bases, leaving 12 bases between them. Germline CDR1 reads MNHEY; CDR2 reads SVGAGI. As DNA, the CDR3 is TGTGCCAGCAAAGGGAGGTCGGCTGAAGCTTTCTTT. It is translated as CASKGRSAEAFF.

This chain joins TRBV19 and TRBJ2-2, with a weak D call TRBD1 (5 bases). Germline lookup yields CDR1 LNHDA and CDR2 SQIVND (reference sequence). The germline V and J ends were trimmed by 4 bases and 1 base, with 13 bases remaining between them. The CDR3 runs to 16 residues. In DNA form, the CDR3 reads TGTGCCAGTAGTACCTACCAGGGATTGAACACCGGGGAGCTGTTTTTT. The encoded protein is CASSTYQGLNTGELFF.

The rearrangement links TRBV6-5 to TRBJ2-1, with D unclear. Germline CDR1 MNHEY, CDR2 SVGAGI. Trimming removed 0 bases at V and 0 bases at J, with 9 bases between. CDR3 length equals 16 residues. The CDR3 coding sequence is TGTGCCAGCAGTTACTCCCGGGTATACTCCTACAATGAGCAGTTCTTC. This encodes CASSYSRVYSYNEQFF.

The V and J genes are TRBV6-1 and TRBJ2-7; 8 bases align to TRBD2. CDR3 length: 14 residues. Germline CDR1 is MNHNS and CDR2 is SASEGT. V gave up 2 bases and J gave up 7 bases; unmatched junction bases: 7. The CDR3 reads CASSEFGLASEQYF. CDR3 coding DNA: TGTGCCAGCAGTGAATTTGGACTAGCCTCGGAGCAGTACTTC.